This T cell receptor beta chain came from a study of blood T cell repertoires in COVID-19. At the level of the study: Sites across the United States, Italy and Spain contributed samples from acute and convalescent COVID-19.

In its sample, this clone was seen many times. Per germline, CDR1 SGDLS and CDR2 YYNGEE. V lost 4 bases and J lost 5; bases outside the gene matches: 2. The CDR3 covers 12 residues. In the authors' methods: Reference gene primers were amplified, and this amplification served to estimate nucleated cell counts. The data were produced by immunoSEQ multiplex PCR, yet TCRdb's version contains in-frame clones alone and is incomplete. V and J calls and clone size are given by that table; D and trimming were obtained from the DNA. The sample contains around 80,000 clones, more than 80% of which appear only once.

The chain joins TRBV9 to TRBJ2-5, with TRBD2 identical over 7 bases. The sample comprised peripheral blood. The sequence was collected from a woman older than 75 with acute or convalescent COVID-19. CDR3 protein: CASSTSEETQYF. The CDR3 nucleotides are TGTGCCAGCAGCACTAGCGAGGAGACCCAGTACTTC. The full variable domain, with the rest looked up from reference TRBV9 and TRBJ2-5, is DSGVTQTPKHLITATGQRVTLRCSPRSGDLSVYWYQQSLDQGLQFLIQYYNGEERAKGNILERFSAQQFPDLHSELNLSSLELGDSALYFCASSTSEETQYFGPGTRLLVL.